This T cell receptor beta chain derives from a study of regulatory dendritic cells for organ transplantation. Whole-study findings and limits: Naive T cells showed high diversity, memory cells less, memory CD8+ least. Mature dendritic cells appeared to drive more memory CD8+ clonal expansion than regulatory ones. The authors noted considerable between-person heterogeneity in alloreactive memory CD8+ cells.

In regard to this clone: Antigen unknown.

Allogeneic regulatory or mature dendritic cells were co-cultured for less than six days with CFSE-labeled sorted T cells at 1:10. This CDR3 contains 13 residues. From germline, CDR1 is MNHEY and CDR2 SVGAGI. V was clipped by 10 bases and J by 8 bases; unmatched bases: 8. Clones were read by immunoSEQ multiplex PCR, and TCRdb kept only the in-frame ones, dropping some. The sample records more than 10,000 clones, just under 90% being singletons. The sequencing sample was made of naive CD8+ T cells from blood cultured with dendritic cells. Sample subset: CD45RA+ naive T cells. The origin of this receptor is a human donor in good health. The J gene is TRBJ2-1, the V gene TRBV6-5; 10 nucleotides line up with TRBD2. The DNA for the CDR3 is TGTGCCACCAGCGGGAGGGCCCTTGATGAGCAGTTCTTC. This encodes CATSGRALDEQFF.